Listed below are T cell receptor beta chains from one sample, sequenced in a study of shared clonotypes between healthy human individuals. Clones were sequenced by immunoSEQ multiplex PCR, and TCRdb holds only the in-frame ones, with some missing. The sample includes over 1.5 million clones, 95% to 99% seen only once; the top ten take approximately 0.45%. Source material: naive CD4+ T cells sorted from blood. The receptors were sampled from a man in his thirties or forties in good health. Both conserved end residues are part of each CDR3. Each record gives: J gene, clone size, D gene, V gene, CDR3 protein, CDR3 DNA. A D gene is named only where the DNA matches it firmly. Size tells how often a clone was seen (once, few, many) or the class of an expanded clone, and some rows leave it out.

TRBJ2-7 | NA | NA | TRBV6-5 | CASSRTLSETYEQYF | TGTGCCAGCAGTAGGACACTATCAGAAACCTACGAGCAGTACTTC
TRBJ1-4 | NA | TRBD1 | TRBV29-1 | CSARTGGTNEKLFF | TGCAGCGCTCGGACAGGGGGGACTAATGAAAAACTGTTTTTT
TRBJ2-7 | NA | TRBD1 | TRBV11-2 | CASSQGQALPYEQYF | TGTGCCAGCAGCCAGGGACAGGCTCTGCCCTACGAGCAGTACTTC
TRBJ2-1 | once | TRBD2 | TRBV27 | CASSLFPSGAHNEQFF | TGTGCCAGCAGTTTATTCCCTAGCGGGGCCCACAATGAGCAGTTCTTC
TRBJ1-5 | NA | TRBD1 | TRBV15 | CATSQGGTGRQPQHF | TGTGCCACCAGCCAAGGGGGGACAGGGCGCCAGCCCCAGCATTTT
TRBJ2-7 | NA | TRBD2 | TRBV5-1 | CASSPLTSGSPEQYF | TGCGCCAGCAGCCCGTTGACTAGCGGGAGCCCCGAGCAGTACTTC
TRBJ1-5 | NA | NA | TRBV27 | CASSSLVSAERNSNQPQHF | TGTGCCAGCAGTTCCCTAGTATCGGCTGAGAGGAATAGCAATCAGCCCCAGCATTTT
TRBJ2-7 | NA | TRBD1 | TRBV7-2 | CASSGTGHYEQYF | TGTGCCAGCAGCGGGACAGGTCATTACGAGCAGTACTTC
TRBJ2-2 | NA | NA | TRBV5-1 | CASSSGTLRSGELFF | TGCGCCAGCAGCTCCGGGACTCTTCGTTCCGGGGAGCTGTTTTTT
TRBJ2-1 | NA | TRBD2 | TRBV18 | CASSPLGGRASNEQFF | TGTGCCAGCTCACCACTTGGAGGGAGGGCGTCCAATGAGCAGTTCTTC
TRBJ2-1 | NA | NA | TRBV11-2 | CASSSLDEQFF | TGTGCCAGCAGCTCCCTTGATGAGCAGTTCTTC
TRBJ2-3 | NA | TRBD1 | TRBV7-8 | CASSLNRGRTDTQYF | TGTGCCAGCAGCTTAAACAGGGGCCGCACAGATACGCAGTATTTT
TRBJ2-7 | NA | TRBD1 | TRBV28 | CASSGDRRRRQQYF | TGTGCCAGCAGTGGGGACAGGCGTAGGCGCCAGCAGTACTTC
TRBJ2-1 | NA | NA | TRBV7-6 | CASSRLRSRDNEQFF | TGTGCCAGCAGCCGTCTGAGAAGTCGGGACAATGAGCAGTTCTTC
TRBJ2-3 | once | TRBD2 | TRBV27 | CASSRTSGSSTDTQYF | TGTGCCAGCAGCCGGACTAGCGGAAGTAGCACAGATACGCAGTATTTT
TRBJ2-6 | NA | NA | TRBV27 | CASSPWTANPGANVLTF | TGTGCCAGCAGTCCCTGGACAGCGAACCCCGGGGCCAACGTCCTGACTTTC
TRBJ1-5 | NA | NA | TRBV11-2 | CASSPGTVKYQPQHF | TGTGCCAGCAGCCCCGGGACCGTCAAGTACCAGCCCCAGCATTTT
TRBJ1-5 | NA | NA | TRBV28 | CASTNRDNQPQHF | TGTGCCAGCACCAACAGGGACAATCAGCCCCAGCATTTT
TRBJ2-1 | NA | TRBD1 | TRBV19 | CASSAPTGTTYNEQFF | TGTGCCAGTAGTGCCCCGACAGGGACGACCTACAATGAGCAGTTCTTC
TRBJ1-2 | NA | NA | TRBV6-1 | CASSAKIGSLGYTF | TGTGCCAGCAGTGCTAAAATAGGGAGTTTGGGCTACACCTTC
TRBJ1-1 | NA | NA | TRBV7-2 | CASSAQGILNTEAFF | TGTGCCAGCAGCGCCCAGGGGATTCTGAACACTGAAGCTTTCTTT
TRBJ2-5 | NA | NA | TRBV5-4 | CASSLDNFETQYF | TGTGCCAGCAGCTTGGATAATTTTGAGACCCAGTACTTC
TRBJ2-1 | NA | TRBD2 | TRBV4-3 | CASAGLAGGGEQFF | TGCGCCAGCGCAGGACTAGCGGGTGGTGGTGAGCAGTTCTTC
TRBJ1-5 | NA | TRBD1 | TRBV5-8 | CASSTGQSPWSQHF | TGTGCCAGCAGCACGGGACAGTCCCCTTGGTCCCAGCATTTT
TRBJ1-2 | NA | NA | TRBV6-5 | CASSFGANTYGYTF | TGTGCCAGCAGTTTTGGAGCGAACACCTATGGCTACACCTTC
TRBJ1-5 | once | NA | TRBV14 | CASSPNRVKASAPQHF | TGTGCCAGCAGCCCCAACAGGGTAAAGGCCTCGGCGCCCCAGCATTTT
TRBJ2-5 | NA | TRBD2 | TRBV5-1 | CASSFRLAGVGETQYF | TGCGCCAGCAGCTTCAGGCTAGCGGGTGTTGGGGAGACCCAGTACTTC